The clone carrying this T cell receptor (beta chain) occurred a few times. This sample is drawn from a study of Graves' ophthalmopathy and Graves' hyperthyroidism. Study-wide context: Peripheral blood was gathered at the point of initial diagnosis, before any treatment started.

Amplification from RNA transcripts yielded the TCR beta CDR3 regions. Scientists carried out first-round RT-PCR using HTBI primers and then a second-round multiplex PCR. TCRdb reprocessed the multiplex PCR reads via MiXCR and lists one record per CDR3 protein. The data contain under 800,000 distinct CDR3 sequences, roughly 20% of them singletons. The CDR3 has 12 residues. Per the germline V gene, CDR1 is KGHDR and CDR2 is SFDVKD. The V and J ends lost 3 bases and 14 bases, in that order; junction bases with no gene match: 8. The sample taken for sequencing was peripheral blood. This chain connects TRBV24-1 to TRBJ1-2, with 7 nucleotides matching TRBD1. This TCR was sampled from a woman aged 18-35 years with stable Graves' hyperthyroidism. Some clones in this sample may be carry-over from other donors' samples. The CDR3 spells CATSDPPRGWTF. The CDR3 DNA follows: TGTGCCACCAGTGATCCCCCCAGGGGGTGGACCTTC.